This T cell receptor (beta chain) comes out of a study of T cell repertoires in cytomegalovirus infection. TCRdb itself ran the reads through MiXCR, one entry per CDR3 protein. The sample lists about 490,000 distinct CDR3 sequences, 26% occurring once. A few counts support this clonotype. The CDR3 length is 14 residues. With 7 bases removed from V and 9 bases from J, the gap between germline ends came to 16 bases. Germline V lookup: CDR1 SGHTA, CDR2 FQGNSA. The sequencing input was PBMCs. The chain recombines TRBV7-2 with TRBJ1-6; D is perhaps TRBD1 (5 bases). This TCR was recovered from a human donor in good health (CMV status not recorded). Some clones in this sample may be carry-over from other donors' samples. The CDR3, as DNA: TGTGCCAGCACCGGCTCAGGGAATAGTTCACCCCTCCACTTT. As protein: CASTGSGNSSPLHF.